This note documents a single T cell receptor beta chain sequence. Its antigen is not identified. Germline V CDR1 and CDR2: MDHEN, SYDVKM. Unmatched junction bases numbered 8, after V lost 5 bases and J lost 4 bases. CDR3 length: 14 residues. TCRdb re-called the PCR reads through MiXCR, storing one row per CDR3 protein. The sample yields 35,000 to 45,000 distinct CDR3 sequences, 36% seen once. Stated time point: late sampling 161 to 241 days after vaccination in three convalescent patients. This entry comes from a study of vaccination and CD4 T cells after COVID-19. Study context: By nasal swab PCR, the convalescent patients were SARS-CoV-2 positive, with fewer than 10 mild cases and one severe. Two doses of either BNT162b2 or mRNA-1273 vaccine went to participants. Study observations and caveats: Median SARS-CoV-2-reactive clonotype numbers went up from around 21 to 38, but not significantly.

The TCR comes from a human donor who had recovered from COVID-19. The chain joins TRBV28 to TRBJ2-7; 7 bases line up with TRBD2. This sample comprised CD4+ T cells from blood, obtained about 7 months after SARS-CoV-2 vaccination. The CDR3 DNA is TGTGCCAGCAGTCCCGGTGGGGGGGGGTACGAGCAGTACTTC. Translating gives CASSPGGGGYEQYF.